A single sample gave rise to the 18 T cell receptor beta chains below, sequenced in a study of technical replicates of blood from a few donors. Assay: immunoSEQ multiplex PCR; the TCRdb copy retains only in-frame clones and omits some. The sample consists of some 94,000 clones, 90% to 96% of them appearing once. Input material: T cells isolated from PBMCs. These receptors came from a human donor in good health.

The chain combines TRBV5-6 with TRBJ1-2; 9 bases are a match to TRBD1. Germline lookup yields CDR1 SGHDT and CDR2 YYEEEE. This CDR3 has 15 residues. V dropped 2 bases and J dropped 8; count of bases not matched to a gene: 10. This chain's CDR3 is CASSLTGTGSRGYTF. In DNA form, the CDR3 reads TGTGCCAGCAGCTTAACCGGGACAGGGTCCCGGGGCTACACCTTC. Full variable domain (outside the CDR3, taken from reference TRBV5-6 and TRBJ1-2): DAGVTQSPTHLIKTRGQQVTLRCSPKSGHDTVSWYQQALGQGPQFIFQYYEEEERQRGNFPDRFSGHQFPNYSSELNVNALLLGDSALYLCASSLTGTGSRGYTFGSGTRLTVV.

A single count supports this clone. The gene calls are TRBV27 and TRBJ2-7; D is uncertain. The CDR3 loop spans 13 amino acids. CDR1 is MNHEY, CDR2 SMNVEV, per germline (reference sequence). V was shortened by 0 bases and J by 0 bases, with 3 bases between the two germline ends. This chain's CDR3 is CASSLSASYEQYF. The CDR3 DNA reads as TGTGCCAGCAGTTTATCGGCCTCCTACGAGCAGTACTTC.

The genes are TRBV4-1 and TRBJ2-1, with D possibly matching TRBD2 (6 bases). CDR1 is MGHRA, CDR2 YSYEKL, per germline. CDR3 size: 14 residues. Trimming left V 4 bases short and J 5 bases short, with 12 bases between. The CDR3 region has the DNA TGCGCCAGCAGCCCCCTGACTAGTAACAATGAGCAGTTCTTC. This translates into CASSPLTSNNEQFF.

J is TRBJ2-2 and V is TRBV7-9, with a tentative D call TRBD2 (6 bases). Germline V gene lookup returns CDR1 SEHNR and CDR2 FQNEAQ (reference sequence). CDR3 length: 16 residues. Trimming cost V 2 bases and J 0 bases, with 10 bases left between them. This chain's CDR3 is CASSLRGLSNTGELFF. For the CDR3, the DNA is TGTGCCAGCAGCTTAAGGGGACTTTCGAACACCGGGGAGCTGTTTTTT.

V usage is TRBV27 and J usage is TRBJ2-3; possible D gene TRBD2, 5 bases. V shed 3 bases and J shed 3 bases, with 13 bases lying between them. CDR1 is MNHEY, CDR2 SMNVEV, per germline (reference sequence). The CDR3 runs to 15 residues. DNA of the CDR3: TGTGCCAGCAGTTTTGGTCGCGGGCATACAGATACGCAGTATTTT. Encoded protein: CASSFGRGHTDTQYF.

The V and J genes are TRBV7-2 and TRBJ2-7, with 7 bases that match TRBD2. V shed 1 base, J shed 4 bases, and the junction held 13 bases outside the gene matches. CDR1 is SGHTA and CDR2 is FQGNSA in the germline V gene. This CDR3 is built from 17 residues. DNA of the CDR3: TGTGCCAGCAGCTTAGACCAAGCGGGGACGGTTCGGTACGAGCAGTACTTC. It yields the protein CASSLDQAGTVRYEQYF.

This clone was counted only a few times. The genes are TRBV10-3 and TRBJ1-4; a possible D gene is TRBD1 (5 bases). The CDR3 spans 15 residues. V lost 3 bases to trimming and J lost 7 bases, with 15 bases between them. The germline V gene has CDR1 ENHRY and CDR2 SYGVKD. This chain's CDR3 is CAISDSAGYSEKLFF. DNA for the CDR3: TGTGCCATCAGTGACTCGGCAGGGTATAGTGAAAAACTGTTTTTT.

V is TRBV29-1 and J is TRBJ1-1; 7 positions match TRBD1. Per germline, CDR1 SQVTM and CDR2 ANQGSEA. V was clipped by 5 bases and J by 1 base; unmatched bases: 4. This CDR3 region has 13 residues. CDR3 in DNA: TGCAGCGTTCGAGACAGGGAGAACACTGAAGCTTTCTTT. Translating it yields CSVRDRENTEAFF.

The chain carries TRBV28 and TRBJ2-7; D gene unclear. The length of the CDR3 is 14 residues. V gave up 1 base and J gave up 7 bases, with 14 bases separating them. In germline, CDR1 is MDHEN, CDR2 SYDVKM. As DNA, the CDR3 is TGTGCCAGCAGTTTATTTAGCAGCTCCCGGGAGCAGTACTTC. Encoded protein: CASSLFSSSREQYF.

V gene TRBV27 combines with J gene TRBJ1-3; D unresolved. The CDR3 runs to 16 residues. V was cut by 2 bases and J by 0 bases, with 11 bases left in between. Germline lookup yields CDR1 MNHEY and CDR2 SMNVEV (reference sequence). The CDR3 protein is CASSLGLPSSGNTIYF. The CDR3 DNA is TGTGCCAGCAGTTTAGGACTTCCGAGCTCTGGAAACACCATATATTTT.

The CDR3: CASSQEDRDSGELFF. CDR3 DNA sequence: TGCGCCAGCAGCCAAGAGGACAGGGACAGCGGGGAGCTGTTTTTT. The chain employs TRBV4-1 and TRBJ2-2, with 8 positions matching TRBD1. Losses at the gene ends were 0 bases for V and 7 bases for J; bases not matched to a gene: 4. The CDR3 spans 15 residues. Germline CDR1 reads MGHRA; CDR2 reads YSYEKL.

The gene calls are TRBV27 and TRBJ2-7; D is unclear. V lost 8 bases, J lost 2 bases, and 4 bases lay in between. Germline CDR1 is MNHEY and CDR2 is SMNVEV (reference sequence). The CDR3 length is 10 residues. This CDR3 reads CASGAYEQYF. The CDR3 DNA reads TGTGCCAGCGGAGCCTACGAGCAGTACTTC.

This clone was detected only once. The J gene is TRBJ2-1, the V gene TRBV29-1; 7 nucleotides line up with TRBD1. CDR3 size: 16 residues. V shed 0 bases, J shed 1 base, and the junction held 6 bases outside the gene matches. Germline V gives CDR1 SQVTM, CDR2 ANQGSEA. The CDR3 spells CSVEDDREISYNEQFF. CDR3 DNA sequence: TGCAGCGTTGAAGACGACAGGGAAATTTCCTACAATGAGCAGTTCTTC.

J is TRBJ1-1 and V is TRBV18; TRBD1 is a possible D gene (5 bases). Between the trimmed V and J ends, which lost 3 bases and 4 bases, there was a span of 12 bases. In germline, CDR1 is KGHSH, CDR2 LQKENI. The CDR3 extends over 14 amino acids. The CDR3 DNA reads TGTGCCAGCTCACCGCAGGAGGGGAGCACTGAAGCTTTCTTT. Encoded protein: CASSPQEGSTEAFF.

V gene TRBV9 combines with J gene TRBJ2-3; 12 bases agree with TRBD1. The germline gives CDR1 SGDLS, CDR2 YYNGEE. With 4 bases clipped from V and 3 bases from J, the junction kept 18 bases outside the gene matches. The CDR3 is made up of 20 amino acids. The chain's CDR3 is CASSLPRGGDRGRATDTQYF. In nucleotides, the CDR3 is TGTGCCAGCAGCCTACCCCGAGGGGGGGACAGGGGGCGAGCAACAGATACGCAGTATTTT.

This chain joins TRBV27 and TRBJ2-2, with a tentative D call TRBD2 (5 bases). Germline CDR1 is MNHEY and CDR2 is SMNVEV (reference sequence). Trimming removed 6 bases from V and 6 bases from J, with 11 bases in between. This CDR3 spans 13 amino acids. The CDR3 spells CASRLEVPGELFF. CDR3 in DNA: TGTGCCAGCAGACTAGAGGTTCCCGGGGAGCTGTTTTTT.

The chain has TRBV18 and TRBJ1-1; D is unresolved. The ends were cut back, 8 bases at V and 3 bases at J, with 10 bases in the middle. CDR1 and CDR2 (germline): KGHSH, LQKENI. This CDR3 comprises 12 residues. CDR3 in amino acids: CASKESDTEAFF. The CDR3 bases are TGTGCCAGCAAAGAATCGGACACTGAAGCTTTCTTT.

The chain has TRBV5-8 and TRBJ2-7, with TRBD2 matching 14 bases. This CDR3 contains 15 residues. CDR1 is SGHTS, CDR2 YDEGEE, per germline. J lost 5 bases, V lost 2 bases, and 3 bases had no gene match. In DNA form, the CDR3 reads TGTGCCAGCAGCTTAGGGACTAGCGGGAGCAACGAGCAGTACTTC. Translated, it gives CASSLGTSGSNEQYF.